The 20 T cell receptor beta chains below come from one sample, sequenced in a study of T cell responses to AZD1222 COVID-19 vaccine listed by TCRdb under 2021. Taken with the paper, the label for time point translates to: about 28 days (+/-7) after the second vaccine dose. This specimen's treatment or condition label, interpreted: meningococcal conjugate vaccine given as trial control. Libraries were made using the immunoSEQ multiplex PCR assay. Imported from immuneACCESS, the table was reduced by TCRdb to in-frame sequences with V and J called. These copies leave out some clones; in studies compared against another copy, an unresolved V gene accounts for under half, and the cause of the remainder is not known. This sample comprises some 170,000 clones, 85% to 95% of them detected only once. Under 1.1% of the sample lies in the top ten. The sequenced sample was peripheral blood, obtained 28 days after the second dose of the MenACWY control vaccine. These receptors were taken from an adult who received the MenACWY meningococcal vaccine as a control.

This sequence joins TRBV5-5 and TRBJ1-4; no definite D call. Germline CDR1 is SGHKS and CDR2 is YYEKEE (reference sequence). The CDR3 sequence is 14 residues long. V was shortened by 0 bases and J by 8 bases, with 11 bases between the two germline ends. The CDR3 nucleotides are TGTGCCAGCAGCTTGGGGGATTTGGAAGAAAAACTGTTTTTT. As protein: CASSLGDLEEKLFF.

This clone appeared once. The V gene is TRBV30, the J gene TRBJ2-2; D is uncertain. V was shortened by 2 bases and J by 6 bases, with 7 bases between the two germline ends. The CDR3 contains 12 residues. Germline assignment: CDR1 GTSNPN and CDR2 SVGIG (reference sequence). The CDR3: CAWSLNSGELFF. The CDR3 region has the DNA TGTGCCTGGAGTCTAAATTCCGGGGAGCTGTTTTTT.

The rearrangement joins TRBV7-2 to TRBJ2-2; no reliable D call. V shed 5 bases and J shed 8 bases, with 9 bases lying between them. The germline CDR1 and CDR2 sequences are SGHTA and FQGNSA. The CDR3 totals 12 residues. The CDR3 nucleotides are TGTGCCAGCAGCCTAGACGTAGGGGAGCTGTTTTTT. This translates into CASSLDVGELFF. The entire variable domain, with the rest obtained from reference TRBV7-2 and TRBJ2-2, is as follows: GAGVSQSPSNKVTEKGKDVELRCDPISGHTALYWYRQSLGQGLEFLIYFQGNSAPDKSGLPSDRFSAERTGGSVSTLTIQRTQQEDSAVYLCASSLDVGELFFGEGSRLTVL.

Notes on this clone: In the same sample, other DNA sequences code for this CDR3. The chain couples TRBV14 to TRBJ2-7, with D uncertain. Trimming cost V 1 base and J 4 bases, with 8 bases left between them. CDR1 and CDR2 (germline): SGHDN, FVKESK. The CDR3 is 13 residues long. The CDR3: CASSQVRAYEQYF. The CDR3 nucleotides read TGTGCCAGCAGCCAAGTAAGGGCGTACGAGCAGTACTTC.

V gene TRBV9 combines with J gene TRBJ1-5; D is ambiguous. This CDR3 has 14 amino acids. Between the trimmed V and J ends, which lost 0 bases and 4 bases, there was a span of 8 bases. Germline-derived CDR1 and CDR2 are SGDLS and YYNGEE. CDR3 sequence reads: CASSVDPENQPQHF. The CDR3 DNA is TGTGCCAGCAGCGTAGACCCAGAAAATCAGCCCCAGCATTTT.

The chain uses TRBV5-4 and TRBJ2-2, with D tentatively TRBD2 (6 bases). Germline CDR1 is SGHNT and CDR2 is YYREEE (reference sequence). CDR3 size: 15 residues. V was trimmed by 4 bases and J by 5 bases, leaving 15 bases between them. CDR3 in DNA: TGTGCCAGCAGCCCGTCGGGGGACGGGACCGGGGAGCTGTTTTTT. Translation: CASSPSGDGTGELFF.

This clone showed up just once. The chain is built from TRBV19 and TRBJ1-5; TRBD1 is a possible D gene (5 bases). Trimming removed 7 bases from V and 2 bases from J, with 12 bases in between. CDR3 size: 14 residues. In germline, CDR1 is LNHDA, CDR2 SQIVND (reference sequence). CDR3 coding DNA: TGTGCCAGTACCCCTCCCAGGGGCAATCAGCCCCAGCATTTT. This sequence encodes CASTPPRGNQPQHF.

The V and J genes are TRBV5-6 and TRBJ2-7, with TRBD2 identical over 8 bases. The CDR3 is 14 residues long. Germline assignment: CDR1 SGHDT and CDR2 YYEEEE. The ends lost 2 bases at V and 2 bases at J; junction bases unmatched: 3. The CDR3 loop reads CASSFGGAPYEQYF. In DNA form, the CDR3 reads TGTGCCAGCAGCTTCGGGGGGGCTCCCTACGAGCAGTACTTC.

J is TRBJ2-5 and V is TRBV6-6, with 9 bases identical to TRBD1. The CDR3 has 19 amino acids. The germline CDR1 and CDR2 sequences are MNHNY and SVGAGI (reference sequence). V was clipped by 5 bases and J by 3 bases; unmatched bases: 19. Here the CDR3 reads CASSPPGQGRLTTKETQYF. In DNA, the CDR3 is TGTGCCAGCAGTCCCCCGGGACAGGGACGTCTGACAACCAAAGAGACCCAGTACTTC.

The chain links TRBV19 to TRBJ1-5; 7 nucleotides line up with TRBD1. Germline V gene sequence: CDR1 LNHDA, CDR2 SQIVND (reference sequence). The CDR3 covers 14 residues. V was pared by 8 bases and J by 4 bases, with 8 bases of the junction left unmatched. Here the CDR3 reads CASAPPRGNQPQHF. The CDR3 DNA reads TGTGCCAGTGCCCCTCCCAGGGGGAATCAGCCCCAGCATTTT. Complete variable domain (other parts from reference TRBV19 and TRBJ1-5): DGGITQSPKYLFRKEGQNVTLSCEQNLNHDAMYWYRQDPGQGLRLIYYSQIVNDFQKGDIAEGYSVSREKKESFPLTVTSAQKNPTAFYLCASAPPRGNQPQHFGDGTRLSIL.

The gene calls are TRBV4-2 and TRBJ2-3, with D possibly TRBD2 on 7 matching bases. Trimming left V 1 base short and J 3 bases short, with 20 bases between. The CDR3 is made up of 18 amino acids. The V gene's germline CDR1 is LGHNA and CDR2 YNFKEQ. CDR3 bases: TGTGCCAGCAGCCAAGTAGGGATTGAGGGGGGGAGTACAGATACGCAGTATTTT. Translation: CASSQVGIEGGSTDTQYF.

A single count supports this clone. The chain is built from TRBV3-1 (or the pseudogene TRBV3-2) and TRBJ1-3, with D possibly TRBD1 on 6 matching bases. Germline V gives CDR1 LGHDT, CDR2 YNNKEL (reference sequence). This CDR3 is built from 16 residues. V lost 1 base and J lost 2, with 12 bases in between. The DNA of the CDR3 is TGTGCCAGCAGCCAAGGGGTTGGGGGGCCTGGAAACACCATATATTTT. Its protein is CASSQGVGGPGNTIYF.

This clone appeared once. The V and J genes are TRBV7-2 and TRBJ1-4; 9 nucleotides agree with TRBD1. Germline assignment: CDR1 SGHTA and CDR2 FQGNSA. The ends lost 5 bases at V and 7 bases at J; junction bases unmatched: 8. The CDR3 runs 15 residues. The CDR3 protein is CASSPGTGWSEKLFF. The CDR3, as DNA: TGTGCCAGCAGCCCAGGGACAGGGTGGAGTGAAAAACTGTTTTTT.

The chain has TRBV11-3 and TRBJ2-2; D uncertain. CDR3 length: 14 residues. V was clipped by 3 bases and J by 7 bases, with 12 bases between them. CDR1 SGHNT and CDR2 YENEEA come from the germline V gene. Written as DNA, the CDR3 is TGTGCCAGCAGCTTTGAAAGGGTGAACGGGGAGCTGTTTTTT. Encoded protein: CASSFERVNGELFF.

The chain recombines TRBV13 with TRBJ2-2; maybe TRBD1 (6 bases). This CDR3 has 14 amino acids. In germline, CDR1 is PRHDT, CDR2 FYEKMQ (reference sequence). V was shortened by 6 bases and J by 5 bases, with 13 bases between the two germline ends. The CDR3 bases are TGTGCCAGCAGTTCTCAACAGGGAACCGGGGAGCTGTTTTTT. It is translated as CASSSQQGTGELFF.

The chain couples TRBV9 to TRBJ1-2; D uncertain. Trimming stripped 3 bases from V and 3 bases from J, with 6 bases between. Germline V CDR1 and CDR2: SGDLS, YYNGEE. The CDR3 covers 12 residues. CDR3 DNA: TGTGCCAGCAGCGACAGAGACTATGGCTACACCTTC. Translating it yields CASSDRDYGYTF.

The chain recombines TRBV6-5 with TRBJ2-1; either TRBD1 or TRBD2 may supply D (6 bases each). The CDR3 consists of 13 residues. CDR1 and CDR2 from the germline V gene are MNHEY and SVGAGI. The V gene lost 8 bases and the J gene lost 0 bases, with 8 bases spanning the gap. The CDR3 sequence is CASGGPSYNEQFF. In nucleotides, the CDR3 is TGTGCCAGCGGGGGGCCCTCCTACAATGAGCAGTTCTTC.

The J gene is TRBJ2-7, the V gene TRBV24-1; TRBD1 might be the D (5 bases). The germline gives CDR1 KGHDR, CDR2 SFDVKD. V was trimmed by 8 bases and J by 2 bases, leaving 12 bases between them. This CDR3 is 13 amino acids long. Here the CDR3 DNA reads TGTGCCACCACACGGACACCAACCTACGAGCAGTACTTC. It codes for CATTRTPTYEQYF.

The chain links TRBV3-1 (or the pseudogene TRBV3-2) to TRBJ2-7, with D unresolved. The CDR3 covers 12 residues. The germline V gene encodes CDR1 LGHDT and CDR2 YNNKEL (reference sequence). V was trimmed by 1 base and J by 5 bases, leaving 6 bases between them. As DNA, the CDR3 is TGTGCCAGCAGCCAAGTCCCCCACGAGCAGTACTTC. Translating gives CASSQVPHEQYF.

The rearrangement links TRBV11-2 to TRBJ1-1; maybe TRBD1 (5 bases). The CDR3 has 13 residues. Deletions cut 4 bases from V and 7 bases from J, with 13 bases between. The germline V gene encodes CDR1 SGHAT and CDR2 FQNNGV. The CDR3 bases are TGTGCCAGCAGCTCCGGCAGGGCGGGTGAAGCTTTCTTT. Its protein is CASSSGRAGEAFF. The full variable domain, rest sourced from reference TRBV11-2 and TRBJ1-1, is EAGVAQSPRYKIIEKRQSVAFWCNPISGHATLYWYQQILGQGPKLLIQFQNNGVVDDSQLPKDRFSAERLKGVDSTLKIQPAKLEDSAVYLCASSSGRAGEAFFGQGTRLTVV.